Below are 18 T cell receptor beta chains sequenced from a single sample in a study of T cells after posttransplantation cyclophosphamide. Produced via immunoSEQ multiplex PCR; TCRdb's table is partial and in-frame only. Found here are tens of thousands of clones, no singletons; the ten largest cover approximately 2%. Sequencing used PBMCs. These TCRs come from a man between 40 and 49 years old in good health, CMV-negative, and a related stem cell transplant donor.

This clone was observed many times. The chain combines TRBV5-1 with TRBJ2-2; a weak D match, TRBD1 (5 bases). Germline V gene sequence: CDR1 SGHRS, CDR2 YFSETQ. The CDR3 runs 16 residues. Between the trimmed V and J ends, which lost 0 bases and 0 bases, there was a span of 9 bases. CDR3 sequence (DNA): TGCGCCAGCAGCTTGGACAGGCCAACGAACACCGGGGAGCTGTTTTTT. Amino acid sequence: CASSLDRPTNTGELFF.

This clone was recorded at least ten times. The chain carries TRBV19 and TRBJ1-5; 9 bases fit TRBD1. Germline CDR1 and CDR2: LNHDA and SQIVND (reference sequence). The ends lost 9 bases at V and 0 bases at J; junction bases unmatched: 9. This CDR3 comprises 16 residues. This chain's CDR3 is CASQTGGWNSNQPQHF. CDR3 coding DNA: TGTGCCAGCCAAACAGGGGGCTGGAATAGCAATCAGCCCCAGCATTTT.

This clone was seen at least ten times. J is TRBJ1-5 and V is TRBV18, with D perhaps TRBD1 (6 bases). The length of the CDR3 is 13 residues. The germline gives CDR1 KGHSH, CDR2 LQKENI. With 3 bases removed from V and 7 bases from J, the gap between germline ends came to 10 bases. The CDR3 region has the DNA TGTGCCAGCTCACCGGGGACAAACCAGCCCCAGCATTTT. This sequence encodes CASSPGTNQPQHF.

This clone was seen many times. V is TRBV5-1 and J is TRBJ2-7; no definite D call. Germline V gene lookup returns CDR1 SGHRS and CDR2 YFSETQ. Trimming stripped 5 bases from V and 0 bases from J, with 15 bases between. CDR3 length equals 15 residues. The CDR3 region is CASRSGTVSSYEQYF. The CDR3 bases are TGCGCCAGCAGGTCAGGTACGGTTAGCTCCTACGAGCAGTACTTC.

There are a few counts of this clone. The chain is built from TRBV10-2 and TRBJ2-2; tentatively, D is TRBD1 (6 bases). The V end was cut by 3 bases, the J end by 6 bases, with 11 bases between. Per the germline V gene, CDR1 is WSHSY and CDR2 is SAAADI. This CDR3 has 14 amino acids. The DNA for the CDR3 is TGCGCCAGCAGTGATATCGACAGGCCCGGGGAGCTGTTTTTT. This translates into CASSDIDRPGELFF.

This clone was recorded a few times. At one end, the junction sequence differs from germline, possibly due to a read error. The chain uses TRBV10-1 and TRBJ2-3; D gene unclear. The CDR3 is 11 residues long. CDR1 is WNHNN and CDR2 is SYGVQD in the germline V gene (reference sequence). CDR3 nucleotide sequence: TGCGCCAGCAGTGAGGCAGATGCGCAGTATTTT. Its protein product is CASSEADAQYF.

In its sample, this clone was seen many times. The V call is TRBV27, the J call TRBJ2-1; D possibly corresponds to TRBD2 (6 bases). Deletions cut 5 bases from V and 9 bases from J, with 17 bases between. CDR3 length equals 14 residues. In germline, CDR1 is MNHEY, CDR2 SMNVEV (reference sequence). CDR3 sequence: CASSPRARRGEQFF. CDR3 in DNA: TGTGCCAGCAGTCCCCGGGCTCGGCGGGGTGAGCAGTTCTTC.

The V gene is TRBV25-1, the J gene TRBJ1-4, with D perhaps matching TRBD1 (5 bases). The germline CDR1 and CDR2 sequences are MGHDK and SYGVNS. This CDR3 spans 16 amino acids. Trimming shortened V by 6 bases and J by 0 bases, and 14 bases separated the two germline ends. The DNA of the CDR3 is TGTGCCAGCAGAGCCCGGGACTCTGCAACTAATGAAAAACTGTTTTTT. Its protein product is CASRARDSATNEKLFF.

There are many counts of this clone. The rearrangement links TRBV12-5 to TRBJ1-2; TRBD1 might be the D (6 bases). In germline, CDR1 is LGHNT, CDR2 FRNRAP. This CDR3 is 14 amino acids long. Trimming took off 1 base at V and 7 bases at J, with 13 bases between the two ends. CDR3 sequence (DNA): TGTGCTAGTGGTTTGGAAGAACAGGGACGTGGCTACACCTTC. This encodes CASGLEEQGRGYTF.

This clone came up many times. The chain uses TRBV7-9 and TRBJ2-7; 7 bases fit TRBD1. The CDR3 has 14 amino acids. Germline V lookup: CDR1 SEHNR, CDR2 FQNEAQ (reference sequence). V gave up 5 bases and J gave up 6 bases; unmatched junction bases: 10. CDR3 coding DNA: TGTGCCAGCAGCCTACAGGACAGGTCGGTCGAGCAGTACTTC. It is translated as CASSLQDRSVEQYF.

The V gene is TRBV10-3, the J gene TRBJ2-1, with 13 bases matching TRBD2. V trimming: 1 base; J trimming: 6 bases; junction bases outside the gene matches: 6. The CDR3 spans 17 residues. In germline, CDR1 is ENHRY, CDR2 SYGVKD. This chain's CDR3 is CAISEFMTSGRINEQFF. Here the CDR3 DNA reads TGTGCCATCAGTGAGTTTATGACTAGCGGGAGGATCAATGAGCAGTTCTTC.

The rearrangement uses TRBV25-1 and TRBJ2-1; a possible D gene is TRBD1 (6 bases). Germline V gene sequence: CDR1 MGHDK, CDR2 SYGVNS. This CDR3 is 13 amino acids long. Trimming removed 6 bases at V and 3 bases at J, with 9 bases between. In nucleotides, the CDR3 is TGTGCCAGCAGGGACAGACTCTACAATGAGCAGTTCTTC. This translates into CASRDRLYNEQFF.

This clone was recorded at least ten times. The chain employs TRBV6-1 and TRBJ2-7; 7 bases map to TRBD2. The V segment lost 7 bases and the J segment 3 bases; nucleotides outside the gene matches: 3. CDR3 length equals 12 residues. The V gene's germline CDR1 is MNHNS and CDR2 SASEGT. The CDR3 is CASIASGYEQYF. The CDR3 DNA reads TGTGCCAGCATCGCTAGCGGCTACGAGCAGTACTTC.

This clone was observed at least ten times. The chain has TRBV5-1 and TRBJ2-1; D remains ambiguous. CDR1 SGHRS and CDR2 YFSETQ come from the germline V gene. With 4 bases removed from V and 10 bases from J, the gap between germline ends came to 12 bases. The CDR3 totals 12 residues. As DNA, the CDR3 is TGCGCCAGCAGCCACCCCGGTGTAGAGCAGTTCTTC. It is translated as CASSHPGVEQFF.

This clone was found many times. V gene TRBV7-8 combines with J gene TRBJ2-1; 8 bases map to TRBD2. This CDR3 contains 15 residues. Germline V gene lookup returns CDR1 SGHVS and CDR2 FQNEAQ. J was trimmed by 7 bases and V by 5 bases; bases with no gene match: 10. The CDR3 sequence: CASSNTGTSLNEQFF. CDR3 coding DNA: TGTGCCAGCAGCAACACCGGGACTAGTTTGAATGAGCAGTTCTTC.

This clone has at least ten counts. The V call is TRBV7-9, the J call TRBJ2-7; 7 bases match TRBD1. V shed 3 bases and J 0 bases; nucleotides not matched to a gene: 11. CDR3 length equals 17 residues. The V gene's germline CDR1 is SEHNR and CDR2 FQNEAQ (reference sequence). This CDR3 is CASSFSLTGESSYEQYV. The CDR3 nucleotides are TGTGCCAGCAGCTTCTCTCTAACAGGGGAGAGCTCCTACGAGCAGTACGTC.

In its sample, this clone was seen many times. This chain uses TRBV5-6 with TRBJ2-5; D is perhaps TRBD2 (6 bases). V gave up 0 bases and J gave up 4 bases, with 13 bases separating them. Germline V gene data show CDR1 as SGHDT and CDR2 as YYEEEE. The CDR3 covers 15 residues. Here the CDR3 DNA reads TGTGCCAGCAGCTTGGAGCAGGGAGGTCGAGAGACCCAGTACTTC. Translated, it gives CASSLEQGGRETQYF.

Many counts were recorded for this clone. The V and J genes are TRBV2 and TRBJ2-2; 13 nucleotides agree with TRBD2. CDR1 SNHLY and CDR2 FYNNEI come from the germline V gene. The junction had 5 bases not matched to a gene; V was cut back by 6 bases and J by 4 bases. The CDR3 has 16 amino acids. The CDR3 is CASSTTSGGGTGELFF. CDR3 DNA sequence: TGTGCCAGCAGCACCACTAGCGGGGGGGGCACCGGGGAGCTGTTTTTT.